This T cell receptor beta chain stems from a study of cytomegalovirus exposure and HLA in healthy donors. PCR used 60 Vbeta primers and 13 Jbeta primers. Generated by immunoSEQ multiplex PCR, the TCRdb table keeps only in-frame clones and is missing some. Among some 120,000 clones, roughly four fifths were seen once, and the ten largest hold about 11%. About this clone: The junction differs from germline at one of its ends, possibly a read error. This specimen includes other DNA sequences encoding the same CDR3.

Material for sequencing was PBMCs. This clonotype was obtained from a male donor in good health and CMV-seropositive.

The CDR3 DNA sequence: TGTGCTAGCAGCCAAGATCGAGGGCTTCGGGGACAGGGAACGTTCTTT. Its translation: CASSQDRGLRGQGTFF. The chain is built from TRBV14 and TRBJ1-1; the match to TRBD1 covers 9 bases. Germline V lookup: CDR1 SGHDN, CDR2 FVKESK. The CDR3 is 16 amino acids.